The clone carrying this T cell receptor (beta chain) occurred a few times. No antigen is known for it. Unique molecular identifiers were incorporated into the prepared TCRbeta library. Each CDR3 protein gets one entry after TCRdb re-called the PCR reads with MiXCR. The repertoire includes 700,000 to 850,000 distinct CDR3 sequences, approximately 15% of them detected once, and 5% sits in the top ten. This record belongs to a study of T-cell reconstitution after alpha-beta-depleted transplantation in children. Whole-study findings and limits: Day-60 TCRbeta diversity that was high in some patients was derived from surviving recipient T cells and thymic progenitors. One year after transplant, T-cell counts and diversity came mostly from newly produced T cells. There were reportedly several hundred expanded graft clones from which alpha-beta T cells came about two months after transplant.

Germline V gene sequence: CDR1 SQVTM, CDR2 ANQGSEA. The CDR3 is made up of 13 amino acids. V was pared by 4 bases and J by 5 bases, with 12 bases between. The chain combines TRBV29-1 with TRBJ2-1; the D gene is possibly TRBD1 (6 bases). This sequence was found in a male patient aged 10 to 17 who had a stem cell transplant for acute lymphoblastic leukemia, so the T cells may come from the graft donor. This specimen was PBMCs, mostly from graft donor cells, taken 360 days after TCRalphabeta/CD19-depleted stem cell transplant. The CDR3 loop reads CSVVRGGNNEQFF. CDR3 DNA: TGCAGCGTTGTACGAGGGGGTAACAATGAGCAGTTCTTC.